Shown below are 26 T cell receptor beta chains from a single sample sequenced in a study of blood T cell repertoires in COVID-19. Profiled with immunoSEQ multiplex PCR; TCRdb holds only in-frame clones, not every one. The data hold some 69,000 clones, with more than 70% observed a single time. Sequenced sample: peripheral blood. All receptors derive from a human donor in a cohort sampled during active COVID-19.

This sequence joins TRBV5-1 and TRBJ2-2; a possible D gene is TRBD1 (6 bases). This CDR3 is built from 12 residues. The V and J ends lost 9 bases and 6 bases respectively, with 12 bases between them. Germline values: CDR1 SGHRS, CDR2 YFSETQ. The CDR3 DNA sequence: TGCGCCACCCCTGGGGGCCCCGGGGAGCTGTTTTTT. Translation: CATPGGPGELFF. Based on the CDR3 plus reference TRBV5-1 and TRBJ2-2, the full variable domain is KAGVTQTPRYLIKTRGQQVTLSCSPISGHRSVSWYQQTPGQGLQFLFEYFSETQRNKGNFPGRFSGRQFSNSRSEMNVSTLELGDSALYLCATPGGPGELFFGEGSRLTVL.

The chain uses TRBV5-5 and TRBJ2-2, with TRBD1 matching 7 bases. The CDR3 covers 15 residues. V shed 2 bases, J shed 1 base, and the junction held 2 bases outside the gene matches. Germline V gene lookup returns CDR1 SGHKS and CDR2 YYEKEE (reference sequence). CDR3 residues: CASSFRTGNTGELFF. CDR3 DNA: TGTGCCAGCAGCTTCAGGACAGGGAACACCGGGGAGCTGTTTTTT.

Written as DNA, the CDR3 is TGTGCCAGCAGCGTAGGTGTCGGAGAGACCCAGTACTTC. Amino acids: CASSVGVGETQYF. The V gene is TRBV9, the J gene TRBJ2-5; D remains unclear. Germline CDR1 is SGDLS and CDR2 is YYNGEE. Deletions cut 0 bases from V and 4 bases from J, with 7 bases between. The CDR3 loop spans 13 amino acids.

The genes are TRBV6-5 and TRBJ2-3, with D unresolved. The length of the CDR3 is 16 residues. Germline V gene data show CDR1 as MNHEY and CDR2 as SVGAGI. Trimming took 2 bases from V and 1 from J, leaving 13 bases between them. DNA of the CDR3: TGTGCCAGCAGTTACATGAGTTTTTCTCGCACAGATACGCAGTATTTT. The encoded protein is CASSYMSFSRTDTQYF.

This chain uses TRBV3-1 (or the pseudogene TRBV3-2) with TRBJ2-5; 10 nucleotides align to TRBD2. There are 16 residues in the CDR3. The ends lost 3 bases at V and 5 bases at J; junction bases unmatched: 9. The V gene's germline CDR1 is LGHDT and CDR2 YNNKEL (reference sequence). CDR3 sequence: CASSQLSGLAQETQYF. CDR3 DNA sequence: TGTGCCAGCAGCCAGCTGTCGGGACTAGCGCAGGAGACCCAGTACTTC.

V and J are TRBV3-1 (or the pseudogene TRBV3-2) and TRBJ2-2, with TRBD1 identical over 8 bases. The CDR3 consists of 14 residues. Looked up from germline, CDR1 is LGHDT and CDR2 is YNNKEL (reference sequence). V dropped 4 bases and J dropped 6; count of bases not matched to a gene: 4. The CDR3 nucleotides are TGTGCCAGCAGCCTTCAGGGGGCGGCCGGGGAGCTGTTTTTT. This codes for CASSLQGAAGELFF.

This clone was seen a single time. The chain has TRBV5-1 and TRBJ2-7, with 7 bases fitting TRBD1. The junction had 9 bases not matched to a gene; V was cut back by 3 bases and J by 0 bases. The CDR3 is 16 amino acids. Germline V lookup: CDR1 SGHRS, CDR2 YFSETQ. CDR3 nucleotides: TGCGCCAGCAGCTCAAAAGGGACAGAGAGCTCCTACGAGCAGTACTTC. Its translation: CASSSKGTESSYEQYF.

J is TRBJ1-5 and V is TRBV10-2; possibly TRBD1 for D (5 bases). CDR3 length: 16 amino acids. V was trimmed by 0 bases and J by 8 bases, leaving 17 bases between them. Germline values: CDR1 WSHSY, CDR2 SAAADI. The CDR3 sequence: CASSESGQVGGEPQHF. The CDR3, as DNA: TGCGCCAGCAGTGAGTCGGGGCAGGTGGGGGGTGAGCCCCAGCATTTT.

The chain joins TRBV3-1 (or the pseudogene TRBV3-2) to TRBJ2-5; TRBD2 aligns across 10 bases. V lost 4 bases to trimming and J lost 1 base; unmatched junction nucleotides: 6. This CDR3 comprises 16 residues. Looked up from germline, CDR1 is LGHDT and CDR2 is YNNKEL (reference sequence). CDR3 DNA: TGTGCCAGCAGCCCGAATCTAGCGGGAGCCCAAGAGACCCAGTACTTC. It yields the protein CASSPNLAGAQETQYF.

The CDR3 DNA follows: TGTGCCAGTAGGACCGGGACCGGGGAGCTGTTTTTT. This sequence encodes CASRTGTGELFF. The chain combines TRBV19 with TRBJ2-2; D not certain. Per germline, CDR1 LNHDA and CDR2 SQIVND (reference sequence). V shed 6 bases and J shed 5 bases, with 7 bases lying between them. This CDR3 region has 12 residues. Full variable domain (remainder filled in from reference TRBV19 and TRBJ2-2): DGGITQSPKYLFRKEGQNVTLSCEQNLNHDAMYWYRQDPGQGLRLIYYSQIVNDFQKGDIAEGYSVSREKKESFPLTVTSAQKNPTAFYLCASRTGTGELFFGEGSRLTVL.

The chain carries TRBV9 and TRBJ2-2; TRBD2 matches at 7 bases. This CDR3 is built from 13 residues. J gave up 7 bases and V 7 bases, and 7 bases lay outside the gene matches. Germline V lookup: CDR1 SGDLS, CDR2 YYNGEE. CDR3 sequence reads: CASRSSGGGELFF. The CDR3 DNA is TGTGCCAGCCGTTCTAGCGGCGGCGGGGAGCTGTTTTTT.

The chain uses TRBV6-4 and TRBJ2-7, with a weak D call TRBD2 (6 bases). Germline V gene data show CDR1 as MRHNA and CDR2 as SNTAGT. The length of the CDR3 is 15 residues. V lost 2 bases to trimming and J lost 2 bases, with 13 bases between them. CDR3 nucleotide sequence: TGTGCCAGCAGTGACGCACTAGCCGGCACCTACGAGCAGTACTTC. Amino acid sequence: CASSDALAGTYEQYF.

The chain joins TRBV19 to TRBJ2-7, with TRBD1 matching over 8 bases. CDR3 length: 15 residues. Germline V CDR1 and CDR2: LNHDA, SQIVND (reference sequence). V lost 4 bases, J lost 1 base, and 6 bases stayed unmatched. CDR3 in DNA: TGTGCCAGTAGTACCTCCGGACAGGGTTCCTACGAGCAGTACTTC. Its translation: CASSTSGQGSYEQYF. Drawing the rest from reference TRBV19 and TRBJ2-7, the complete variable domain is DGGITQSPKYLFRKEGQNVTLSCEQNLNHDAMYWYRQDPGQGLRLIYYSQIVNDFQKGDIAEGYSVSREKKESFPLTVTSAQKNPTAFYLCASSTSGQGSYEQYFGPGTRLTVT.

The chain has TRBV3-1 (or the pseudogene TRBV3-2) and TRBJ1-3, with 10 bases identical to TRBD1. The CDR3 consists of 15 residues. Germline CDR1 is LGHDT and CDR2 is YNNKEL (reference sequence). V gave up 3 bases and J gave up 2 bases; unmatched junction bases: 1. The CDR3 DNA sequence: TGTGCCAGCAGCCAGGGACAGGGGCCTGGAAACACCATATATTTT. Translated, it gives CASSQGQGPGNTIYF.

The chain couples TRBV11-2 to TRBJ2-2; 13 positions match TRBD2. The trim removed 1 base at V and 4 bases at J, leaving 6 bases unmatched. The CDR3 is 18 residues long. Germline V gives CDR1 SGHAT, CDR2 FQNNGV. CDR3 DNA sequence: TGTGCCAGCAGCTTAGGACTAGCGGGAGGAGTGCGCACCGGGGAGCTGTTTTTT. It encodes CASSLGLAGGVRTGELFF.

The genes are TRBV5-1 and TRBJ2-5; weak D call: TRBD1 (6 bases). CDR1 and CDR2 from the germline V gene are SGHRS and YFSETQ. Trimming took 3 bases from V and 1 from J, leaving 10 bases between them. The CDR3 totals 14 residues. This CDR3 is CASSWGTPQETQYF. The CDR3 DNA reads TGCGCCAGCAGCTGGGGGACACCCCAAGAGACCCAGTACTTC.

The gene calls are TRBV5-1 and TRBJ1-6; D unclear. CDR1 and CDR2 (germline): SGHRS, YFSETQ. This CDR3 is 16 amino acids long. V shed 0 bases and J shed 0 bases, with 7 bases lying between them. CDR3 DNA: TGCGCCAGCAGCTTGGAAACAAGCTCCTATAATTCACCCCTCCACTTT. This sequence encodes CASSLETSSYNSPLHF.

The V call is TRBV4-1, the J call TRBJ1-1; 10 bases line up with TRBD1. Germline CDR1 and CDR2: MGHRA and YSYEKL. The CDR3 is made up of 17 amino acids. Trimming at V came to 1 base and at J to 3 bases, leaving 8 bases not matched to a gene. CDR3 DNA: TGCGCCAGCAGCCAAGCGTGGGGAGACAGGGGGCACACTGAAGCTTTCTTT. Amino acid sequence: CASSQAWGDRGHTEAFF.

The chain recombines TRBV7-9 with TRBJ2-5, with 7 nucleotides matching TRBD2. The CDR3 consists of 16 residues. Germline V CDR1 and CDR2: SEHNR, FQNEAQ (reference sequence). Trimming took 5 bases from V and 4 from J; bases not matched to a gene: 13. CDR3 nucleotides: TGTGCCAGCAGCCCTAGGCTCGTGGGGAGGGGAGAGACCCAGTACTTC. Its protein is CASSPRLVGRGETQYF.

The genes are TRBV25-1 and TRBJ1-5; 11 bases are shared with TRBD1. Germline V gene data show CDR1 as MGHDK and CDR2 as SYGVNS. The CDR3 is 14 residues long. V dropped 6 bases and J dropped 4; count of bases not matched to a gene: 2. This CDR3 is CASRGTGGNQPQHF. The CDR3 coding sequence is TGTGCCAGCAGGGGGACAGGGGGAAATCAGCCCCAGCATTTT.

The gene calls are TRBV29-1 and TRBJ2-7; D is unresolved. Germline assignment: CDR1 SQVTM and CDR2 ANQGSEA. The CDR3 runs 12 residues. With 3 bases removed from V and 2 bases from J, the gap between germline ends came to 8 bases. CDR3 DNA: TGCAGCGTTGAGGGCAGCACCTACGAGCAGTACTTC. This codes for CSVEGSTYEQYF.

The CDR3 is CASGFPWEGTGNTIYF. In DNA form, the CDR3 reads TGTGCTAGTGGTTTCCCCTGGGAGGGGACGGGAAACACCATATATTTT. The chain has TRBV12-5 and TRBJ1-3; TRBD1 might be the D (5 bases). Trimming cost V 3 bases and J 4 bases, with 16 bases left between them. CDR3 length: 16 amino acids. Germline lookup yields CDR1 LGHNT and CDR2 FRNRAP.

This clone was found once. The chain combines TRBV18 with TRBJ1-6; 8 nucleotides match TRBD1. The CDR3 sequence is 20 residues long. Germline V gene sequence: CDR1 KGHSH, CDR2 LQKENI. With 5 bases clipped from V and 0 bases from J, the junction kept 15 bases outside the gene matches. The CDR3 here is CASSSLRGPKNGSYNSPLHF. CDR3 bases: TGTGCCAGCTCATCACTCAGGGGGCCCAAGAATGGCTCCTATAATTCACCCCTCCACTTT.

CDR3 in DNA: TGTGCCAGCAGCGTAGACAACCCGTGGGAGACCCAGTACTTC. Amino acids: CASSVDNPWETQYF. This sequence joins TRBV7-9 and TRBJ2-5; D call uncertain. Trimming shortened V by 5 bases and J by 5 bases, and 15 bases separated the two germline ends. This CDR3 contains 14 residues. In germline, CDR1 is SEHNR, CDR2 FQNEAQ (reference sequence).

The chain carries TRBV27 and TRBJ1-4, with a weak D call TRBD1 (5 bases). V lost 4 bases to trimming and J lost 8 bases, with 17 bases between them. From germline, CDR1 is MNHEY and CDR2 SMNVEV (reference sequence). The CDR3 totals 15 residues. CDR3 loop: CASSSSGTRDEKLFF. The DNA of the CDR3 is TGTGCCAGCAGTTCTTCAGGGACTAGGGACGAAAAACTGTTTTTT.

In this sample, this clone turned up once. The chain recombines TRBV5-5 with TRBJ2-7, with a weak D call TRBD1 (6 bases). Germline lookup yields CDR1 SGHKS and CDR2 YYEKEE (reference sequence). V was shortened by 0 bases and J by 2 bases, with 6 bases between the two germline ends. CDR3 length: 13 amino acids. CDR3: CASSLEGAYEQYF. The CDR3, as DNA: TGTGCCAGCAGCTTGGAGGGGGCCTACGAGCAGTACTTC.